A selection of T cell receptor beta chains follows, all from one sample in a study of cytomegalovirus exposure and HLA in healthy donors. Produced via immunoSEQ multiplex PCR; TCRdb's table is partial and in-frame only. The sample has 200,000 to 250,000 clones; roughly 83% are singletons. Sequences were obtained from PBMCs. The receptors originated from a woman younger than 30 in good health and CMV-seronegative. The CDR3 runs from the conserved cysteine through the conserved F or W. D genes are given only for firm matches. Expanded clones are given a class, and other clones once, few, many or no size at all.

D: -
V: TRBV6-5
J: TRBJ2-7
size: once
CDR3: CASRTYRSYEQYF
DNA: TGTGCCAGCAGGACTTACCGATCCTACGAGCAGTACTTC

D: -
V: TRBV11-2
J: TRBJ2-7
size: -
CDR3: CASRFGEALEQYF
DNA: TGTGCCAGCAGGTTCGGGGAAGCGTTAGAGCAGTACTTC

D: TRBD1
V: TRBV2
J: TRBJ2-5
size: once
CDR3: CASSAGQGSQETQYF
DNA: TGTGCCAGCAGCGCGGGACAGGGTTCCCAAGAGACCCAGTACTTC

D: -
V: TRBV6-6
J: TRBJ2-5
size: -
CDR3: CASSRPGLNQETQYF
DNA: TGTGCCAGCAGTCGACCGGGACTCAACCAAGAGACCCAGTACTTC

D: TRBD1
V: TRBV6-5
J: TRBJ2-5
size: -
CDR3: CASSYSRGLQETQYF
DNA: TGTGCCAGCAGTTACTCAAGGGGGCTCCAAGAGACCCAGTACTTC

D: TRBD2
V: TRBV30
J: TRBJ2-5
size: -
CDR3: CACLPGTSGEETQYF
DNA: TGTGCCTGTTTACCCGGGACTAGCGGGGAAGAGACCCAGTACTTC

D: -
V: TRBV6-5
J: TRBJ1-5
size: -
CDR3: CASSSSGRRNQPQHF
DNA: TGTGCCAGCAGTTCGTCAGGGCGAAGGAATCAGCCCCAGCATTTT

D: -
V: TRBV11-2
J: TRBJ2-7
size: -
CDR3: CASSLGGTYEQYF
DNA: TGTGCCAGCAGCTTAGGGGGGACCTACGAGCAGTACTTC

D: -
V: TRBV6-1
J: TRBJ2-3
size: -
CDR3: CASSDASGTDTQYF
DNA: TGTGCCAGCAGTGATGCCAGCGGCACAGATACGCAGTATTTT

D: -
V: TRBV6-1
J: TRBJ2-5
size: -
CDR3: CASRFQVTLSETQYF
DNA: TGTGCCAGCAGATTCCAGGTTACTTTATCGGAGACCCAGTACTTC

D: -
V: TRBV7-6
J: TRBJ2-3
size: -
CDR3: CASSPIVARTDTQYF
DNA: TGTGCCAGCAGCCCGATCGTAGCCCGCACAGATACGCAGTATTTT

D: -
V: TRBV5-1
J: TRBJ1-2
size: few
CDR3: CASSPGTVGGYTF
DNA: TGCGCCAGCAGCCCGGGGACCGTAGGTGGCTACACCTTC

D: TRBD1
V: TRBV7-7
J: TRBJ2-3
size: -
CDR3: CASSLGQGARADTQYF
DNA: TGTGCTAGCAGCCTGGGACAGGGGGCGCGCGCAGATACGCAGTATTTT

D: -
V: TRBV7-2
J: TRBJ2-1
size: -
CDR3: CASSLVGEARYNEQFF
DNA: TGTGCCAGCAGCCTCGTTGGAGAGGCGAGATACAATGAGCAGTTCTTC

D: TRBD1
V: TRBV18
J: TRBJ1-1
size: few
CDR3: CASSGQGDTEAFF
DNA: TGTGCCAGCTCGGGGCAGGGGGACACTGAAGCTTTCTTT

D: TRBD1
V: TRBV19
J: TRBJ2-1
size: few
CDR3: CASSSPAGTGLNEQFF
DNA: TGTGCCAGTAGTTCCCCCGCCGGGACAGGGCTCAATGAGCAGTTCTTC

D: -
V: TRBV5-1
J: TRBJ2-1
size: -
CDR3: CASSLEGGYEQFF
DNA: TGCGCCAGCAGCTTAGAAGGGGGGTATGAGCAGTTCTTC